This T cell receptor (beta chain) appears in the sequencing data of a study of neurological immune-mediated disorders. Study-wide points: The multiple sclerosis repertoire cluster lacked an association with any feature, whether clinical or MRI.

Germline CDR1 reads SGHRS; CDR2 reads YFSETQ. The CDR3 is 12 amino acids. Trimming took 4 bases from V and 5 from J; bases not matched to a gene: 2. TCRdb passed the 5' RACE reads through MiXCR, listing each CDR3 protein once. The sample holds some 57,000 distinct CDR3 sequences; about 3.8% are singletons and the top ten take over 5%. The starting material, 2 million PBMCs stored at -80 C, gave rise to the unsorted libraries. This clonotype was observed many times. Antigen: not known. The sequencing input was PBMCs. The V and J genes are TRBV5-1 and TRBJ1-2; TRBD1 matches 7 bases. The receptor was derived from a man aged 55 to 70 with multiple sclerosis. The CDR3 bases are TGCGCCAGCAGCCCGACAGGGTATGGCTACACCTTC. It codes for CASSPTGYGYTF. Looking up the rest from reference TRBV5-1 and TRBJ1-2 gives the full variable domain: KAGVTQTPRYLIKTRGQQVTLSCSPISGHRSVSWYQQTPGQGLQFLFEYFSETQRNKGNFPGRFSGRQFSNSRSEMNVSTLELGDSALYLCASSPTGYGYTFGSGTRLTVV.